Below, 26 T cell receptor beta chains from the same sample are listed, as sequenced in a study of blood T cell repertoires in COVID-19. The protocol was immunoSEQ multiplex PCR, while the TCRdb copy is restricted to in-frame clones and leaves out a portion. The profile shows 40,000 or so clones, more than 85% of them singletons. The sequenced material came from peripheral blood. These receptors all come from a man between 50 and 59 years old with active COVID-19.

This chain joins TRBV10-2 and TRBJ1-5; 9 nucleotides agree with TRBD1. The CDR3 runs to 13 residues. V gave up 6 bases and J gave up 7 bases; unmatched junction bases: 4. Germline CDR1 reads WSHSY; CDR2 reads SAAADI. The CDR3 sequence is CASSITGGQPQHF. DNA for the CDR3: TGCGCCAGCAGCATAACAGGGGGCCAGCCCCAGCATTTT.

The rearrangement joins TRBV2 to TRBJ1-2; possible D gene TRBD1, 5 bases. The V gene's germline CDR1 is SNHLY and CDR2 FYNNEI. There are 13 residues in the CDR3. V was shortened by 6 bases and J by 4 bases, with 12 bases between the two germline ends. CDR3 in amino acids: CASREQVTYGYTF. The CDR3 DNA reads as TGTGCCAGCAGAGAACAGGTGACCTATGGCTACACCTTC.

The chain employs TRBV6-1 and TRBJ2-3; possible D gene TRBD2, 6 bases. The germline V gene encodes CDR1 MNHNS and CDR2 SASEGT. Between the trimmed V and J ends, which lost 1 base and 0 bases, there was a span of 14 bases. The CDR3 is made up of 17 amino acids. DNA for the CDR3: TGTGCCAGCAGTGAAGGGGCTAGCGCCTCTAGCACAGATACGCAGTATTTT. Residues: CASSEGASASSTDTQYF.

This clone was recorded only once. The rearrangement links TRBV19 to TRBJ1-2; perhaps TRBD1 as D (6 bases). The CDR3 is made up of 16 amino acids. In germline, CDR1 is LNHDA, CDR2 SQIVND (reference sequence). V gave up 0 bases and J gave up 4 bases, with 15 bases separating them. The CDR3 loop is CASSIDGARGPYGYTF. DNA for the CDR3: TGTGCCAGTAGTATAGATGGGGCCAGGGGCCCCTATGGCTACACCTTC.

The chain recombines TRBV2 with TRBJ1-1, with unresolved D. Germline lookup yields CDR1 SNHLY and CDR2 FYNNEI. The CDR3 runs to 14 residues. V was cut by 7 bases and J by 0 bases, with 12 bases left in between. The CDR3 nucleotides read TGTGCCAGCACCTCGGTCCTTATGAACACTGAAGCTTTCTTT. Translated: CASTSVLMNTEAFF.

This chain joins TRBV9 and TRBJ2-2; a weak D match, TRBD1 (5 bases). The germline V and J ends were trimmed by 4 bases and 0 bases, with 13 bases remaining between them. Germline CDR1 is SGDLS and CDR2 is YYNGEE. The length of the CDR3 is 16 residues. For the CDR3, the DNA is TGTGCCAGCAGCAGACAGCCTGGGGCGAACACCGGGGAGCTGTTTTTT. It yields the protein CASSRQPGANTGELFF.

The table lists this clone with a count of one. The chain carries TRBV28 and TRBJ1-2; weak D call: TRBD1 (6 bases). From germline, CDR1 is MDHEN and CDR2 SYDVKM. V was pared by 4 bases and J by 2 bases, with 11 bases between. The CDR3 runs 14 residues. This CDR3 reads CASSSAGTNYGYTF. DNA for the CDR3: TGTGCCAGCAGTTCCGCCGGGACAAACTATGGCTACACCTTC.

This chain's CDR3 is CATSIGAGGKTDTQYF. In DNA, the CDR3 is TGTGCCACCAGTATCGGAGCAGGGGGCAAGACAGATACGCAGTATTTT. The rearrangement joins TRBV24-1 to TRBJ2-3; 8 bases match TRBD1. This CDR3 contains 16 residues. Germline loops: CDR1 KGHDR, CDR2 SFDVKD. The V and J ends lost 6 bases and 3 bases, in that order; junction bases with no gene match: 10.

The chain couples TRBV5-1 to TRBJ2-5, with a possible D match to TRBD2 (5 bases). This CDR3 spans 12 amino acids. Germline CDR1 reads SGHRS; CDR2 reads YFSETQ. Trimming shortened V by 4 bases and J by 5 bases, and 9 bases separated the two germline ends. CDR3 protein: CASSGTRETQYF. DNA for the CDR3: TGCGCCAGCAGCGGCACTAGGGAGACCCAGTACTTC.

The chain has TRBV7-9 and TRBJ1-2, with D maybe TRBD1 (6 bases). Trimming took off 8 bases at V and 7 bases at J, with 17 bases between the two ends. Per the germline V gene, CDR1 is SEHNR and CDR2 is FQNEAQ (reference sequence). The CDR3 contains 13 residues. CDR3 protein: CASQVVIGGGYTF. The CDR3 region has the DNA TGTGCCAGCCAGGTGGTCATAGGGGGTGGCTACACCTTC.

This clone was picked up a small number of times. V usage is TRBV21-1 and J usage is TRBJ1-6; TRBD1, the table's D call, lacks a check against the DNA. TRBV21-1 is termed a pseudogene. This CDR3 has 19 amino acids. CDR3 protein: CASSSTGGKGGSYNSPLHF. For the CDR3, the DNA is TGTGCCAGCAGCAGTACAGGGGGAAAAGGGGGCTCCTATAATTCACCCCTCCACTTT.

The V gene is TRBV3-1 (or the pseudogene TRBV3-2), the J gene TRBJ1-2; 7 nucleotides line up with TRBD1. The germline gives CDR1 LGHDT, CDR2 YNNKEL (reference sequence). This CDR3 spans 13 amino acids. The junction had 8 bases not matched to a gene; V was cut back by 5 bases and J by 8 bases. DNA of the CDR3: TGTGCCAGCAGCTCTCGACAGGGCGGAGGCTACACCTTC. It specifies CASSSRQGGGYTF.

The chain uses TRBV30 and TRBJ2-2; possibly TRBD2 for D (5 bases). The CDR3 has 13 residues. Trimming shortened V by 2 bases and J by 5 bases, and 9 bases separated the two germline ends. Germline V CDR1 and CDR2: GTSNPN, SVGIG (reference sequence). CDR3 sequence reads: CAWSTSGTGELFF. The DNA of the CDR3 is TGTGCCTGGAGTACTAGTGGGACCGGGGAGCTGTTTTTT. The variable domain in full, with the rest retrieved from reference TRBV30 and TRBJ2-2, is SQTIHQWPATLVQPVGSPLSLECTVEGTSNPNLYWYRQAAGRGLQLLFYSVGIGQISSEVPQNLSASRPQDRQFILSSKKLLLSDSGFYLCAWSTSGTGELFFGEGSRLTVL.

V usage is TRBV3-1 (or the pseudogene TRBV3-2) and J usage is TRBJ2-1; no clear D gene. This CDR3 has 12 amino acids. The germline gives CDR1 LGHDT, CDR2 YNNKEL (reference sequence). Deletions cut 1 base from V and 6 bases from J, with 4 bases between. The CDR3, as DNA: TGTGCCAGCAGCCAAGGACTCAATGAGCAGTTCTTC. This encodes CASSQGLNEQFF.

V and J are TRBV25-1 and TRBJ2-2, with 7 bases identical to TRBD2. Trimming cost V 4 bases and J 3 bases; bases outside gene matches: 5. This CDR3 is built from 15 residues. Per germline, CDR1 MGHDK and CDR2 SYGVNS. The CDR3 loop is CASSVMGGDTGELFF. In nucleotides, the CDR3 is TGTGCCAGCAGTGTAATGGGAGGGGACACCGGGGAGCTGTTTTTT.

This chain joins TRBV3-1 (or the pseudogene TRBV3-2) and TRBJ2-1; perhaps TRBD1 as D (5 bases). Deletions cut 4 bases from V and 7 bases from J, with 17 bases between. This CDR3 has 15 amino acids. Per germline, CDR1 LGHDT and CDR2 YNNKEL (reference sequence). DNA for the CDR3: TGTGCCAGCAGCCCCTTCAATAGGGGATTTAATGAGCAGTTCTTC. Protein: CASSPFNRGFNEQFF.

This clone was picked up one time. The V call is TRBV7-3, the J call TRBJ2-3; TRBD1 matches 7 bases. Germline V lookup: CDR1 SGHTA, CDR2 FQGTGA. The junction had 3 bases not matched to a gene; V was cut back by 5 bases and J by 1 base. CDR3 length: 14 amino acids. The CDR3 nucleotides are TGTGCCAGCAGCCCCGGGACAGGCACAGATACGCAGTATTTT. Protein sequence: CASSPGTGTDTQYF. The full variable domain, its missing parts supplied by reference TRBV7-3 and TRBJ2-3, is GAGVSQTPSNKVTEKGKYVELRCDPISGHTALYWYRQSLGQGPEFLIYFQGTGAADDSGLPNDRFFAVRPEGSVSTLKIQRTERGDSAVYLCASSPGTGTDTQYFGPGTRLTVL.

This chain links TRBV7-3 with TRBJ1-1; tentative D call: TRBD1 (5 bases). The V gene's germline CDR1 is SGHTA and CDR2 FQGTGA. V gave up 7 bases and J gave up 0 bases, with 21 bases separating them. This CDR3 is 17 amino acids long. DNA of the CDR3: TGTGCCAGCATTGATCAGACAGCCGGCCTCATGAACACTGAAGCTTTCTTT. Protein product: CASIDQTAGLMNTEAFF.

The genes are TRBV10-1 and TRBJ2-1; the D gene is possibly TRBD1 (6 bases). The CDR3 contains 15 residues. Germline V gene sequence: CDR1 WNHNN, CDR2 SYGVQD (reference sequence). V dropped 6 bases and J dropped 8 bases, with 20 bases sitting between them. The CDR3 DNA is TGCGCCAGCAGCCTAGGGACACTTGGGAACGATGAGCAGTTCTTC. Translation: CASSLGTLGNDEQFF.

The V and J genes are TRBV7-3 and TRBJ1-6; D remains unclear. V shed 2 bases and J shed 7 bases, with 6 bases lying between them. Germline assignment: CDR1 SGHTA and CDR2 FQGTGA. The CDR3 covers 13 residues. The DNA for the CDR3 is TGTGCCAGCAGCTTATACACCAATTCACCCCTCCACTTT. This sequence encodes CASSLYTNSPLHF.

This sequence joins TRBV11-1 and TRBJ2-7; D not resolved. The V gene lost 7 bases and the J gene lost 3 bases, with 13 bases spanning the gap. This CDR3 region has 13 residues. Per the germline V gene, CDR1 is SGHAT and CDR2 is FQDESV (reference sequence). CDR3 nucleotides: TGTGCCAGCAACCACTACGGAAACTACGAGCAGTACTTC. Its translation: CASNHYGNYEQYF.

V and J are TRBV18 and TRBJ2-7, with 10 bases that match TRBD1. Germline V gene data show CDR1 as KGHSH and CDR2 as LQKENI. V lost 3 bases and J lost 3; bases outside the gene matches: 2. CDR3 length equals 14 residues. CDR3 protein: CASSPGTGDYEQYF. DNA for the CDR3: TGTGCCAGCTCACCTGGGACAGGGGACTACGAGCAGTACTTC.

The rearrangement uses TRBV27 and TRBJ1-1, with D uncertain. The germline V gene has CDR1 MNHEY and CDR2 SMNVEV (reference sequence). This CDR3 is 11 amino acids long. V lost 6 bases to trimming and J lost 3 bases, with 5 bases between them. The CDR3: CASRTYTEAFF. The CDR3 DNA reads TGTGCCAGCAGGACTTACACTGAAGCTTTCTTT.

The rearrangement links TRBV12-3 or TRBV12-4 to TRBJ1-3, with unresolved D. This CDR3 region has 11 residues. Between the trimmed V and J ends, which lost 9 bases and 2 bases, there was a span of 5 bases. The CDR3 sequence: CASTTGNTIYF. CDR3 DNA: TGTGCCAGTACTACTGGAAACACCATATATTTT.

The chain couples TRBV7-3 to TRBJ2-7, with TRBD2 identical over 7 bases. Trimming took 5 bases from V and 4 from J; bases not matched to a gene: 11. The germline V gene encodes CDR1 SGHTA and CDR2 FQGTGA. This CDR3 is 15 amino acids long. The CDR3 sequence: CASSPVAGVGYEQYF. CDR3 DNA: TGTGCCAGCAGCCCCGTGGCGGGAGTGGGTTACGAGCAGTACTTC.

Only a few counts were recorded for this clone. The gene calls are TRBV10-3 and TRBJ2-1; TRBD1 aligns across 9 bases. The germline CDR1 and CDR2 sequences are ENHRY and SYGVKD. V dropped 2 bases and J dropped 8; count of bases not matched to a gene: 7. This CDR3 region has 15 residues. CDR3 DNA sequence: TGTGCCATCAGTGAGCCGGACAGGGGCAGGGATGAGCAGTTCTTC. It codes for CAISEPDRGRDEQFF.